One and the same sample provided the 7 T cell receptor beta chains below, sequenced in a study of cytomegalovirus exposure and HLA in healthy donors. Profiled with immunoSEQ multiplex PCR; TCRdb holds only in-frame clones, not every one. The sample includes 250,000 to 350,000 clones, approximately 88% seen only once; the top ten take approximately 0.95%. Source material: PBMCs. The source is a woman in her late teens or twenties in good health and CMV-seronegative.

This clone was detected a few times. V is TRBV25-1 and J is TRBJ2-1; possibly TRBD2 for D (5 bases). Germline CDR1 and CDR2: MGHDK and SYGVNS. This CDR3 contains 15 residues. The ends were cut back, 3 bases at V and 0 bases at J, with 9 bases in the middle. The DNA for the CDR3 is TGTGCCAGCAGTGACGATGGGAGCTCCTACAATGAGCAGTTCTTC. Protein product: CASSDDGSSYNEQFF.

The rearrangement uses TRBV19 and TRBJ1-2; the match to TRBD1 covers 8 bases. This CDR3 has 13 residues. The V gene's germline CDR1 is LNHDA and CDR2 SQIVND (reference sequence). V dropped 8 bases and J dropped 3; count of bases not matched to a gene: 5. The CDR3 coding sequence is TGTGCCAGTGGAAAGGGACAGGACTATGGCTACACCTTC. It yields the protein CASGKGQDYGYTF.

J is TRBJ2-3 and V is TRBV10-3, with 7 bases identical to TRBD1. The CDR3 is 16 amino acids. Looked up from germline, CDR1 is ENHRY and CDR2 is SYGVKD. V lost 6 bases and J lost 10; bases outside the gene matches: 19. CDR3 bases: TGTGCCATCAGCGATACTCAAGGGGGCTTACCCGCAGCGCAGTATTTT. Translation gives CAISDTQGGLPAAQYF.

The chain joins TRBV5-4 to TRBJ1-1; 7 bases match TRBD1. The CDR3 loop spans 17 amino acids. V gave up 0 bases and J gave up 1 base; unmatched junction bases: 9. Per germline, CDR1 SGHNT and CDR2 YYREEE (reference sequence). The CDR3 reads CASSLGARQGGNTEAFF. In nucleotides, the CDR3 is TGTGCCAGCAGCTTGGGGGCCCGACAGGGAGGGAACACTGAAGCTTTCTTT.

The rearrangement joins TRBV7-9 to TRBJ2-7; a weak D match, TRBD2 (5 bases). Trimming took off 5 bases at V and 7 bases at J, with 15 bases between the two ends. The germline gives CDR1 SEHNR, CDR2 FQNEAQ (reference sequence). The CDR3 runs to 13 residues. CDR3 sequence reads: CASSRARSGEQYF. The CDR3 coding sequence is TGTGCCAGCAGCCGTGCAAGGTCGGGGGAGCAGTACTTC.

This sequence joins TRBV27 and TRBJ2-1, with D possibly TRBD1 on 8 matching bases. This CDR3 is built from 21 residues. Trimming stripped 7 bases from V and 1 base from J, with 32 bases between. CDR1 and CDR2 (germline): MNHEY, SMNVEV (reference sequence). The CDR3, as DNA: TGTGCCAGCACCGGACCGGGACAGGACGGTGCGGGAGAGGGTTCCTACAATGAGCAGTTCTTC. Translating it yields CASTGPGQDGAGEGSYNEQFF.

The V call is TRBV12-5, the J call TRBJ1-1; no reliable D call. Germline V gene lookup returns CDR1 LGHNT and CDR2 FRNRAP. The CDR3 has 11 residues. V shed 7 bases and J shed 7 bases, with 10 bases lying between them. In DNA form, the CDR3 reads TGTGCTAGTGACGAGACAAATGAAGCTTTCTTT. It encodes CASDETNEAFF.